Included here is one TCR beta chain sequence, with context. The V gene's germline CDR1 is LNHDA and CDR2 SQIVND (reference sequence). V lost 3 bases to trimming and J lost 4 bases, with 7 bases between them. This CDR3 has 12 residues. The sample is drawn from a study of blood T cell repertoires in COVID-19. Study details: Italy, Spain and the United States were the sources of the convalescent and acute COVID-19 samples. Sources were T cells, B-cell-depleted T cells, or PBMCs; the material itself was cDNA or gDNA.

In the study's own analysis: Using reference gene primer amplification, nucleated cell counts were estimated. Assay used: immunoSEQ multiplex PCR; TCRdb lists only in-frame clones, some missing. The DNA was the basis for D and trimming; V, J and clone size are from that table. The sample lists some 320,000 clones, roughly 91% occurring once. This clonotype was obtained from a woman aged 30 to 39 with COVID-19, enrolled during active disease. Material for sequencing was peripheral blood. The V and J genes are TRBV19 and TRBJ2-7, with D unclear. The CDR3 reads CASSISSYEQYF. In DNA, the CDR3 is TGTGCCAGTAGTATTTCGAGTTACGAGCAGTACTTC.